These T cell receptor beta chains were read from a single sample in a study of T-cell memory formation after mild COVID-19. In TCRdb, the 5' RACE reads were re-called with MiXCR into one record per CDR3 protein. Here the sample spans just over 300,000 distinct CDR3 sequences, roughly 19% being singletons. Specimen: PBMCs or a T cell subset sorted from them (not recorded which). The receptors shown here come from a man aged 18 to 35 who had mild COVID-19 (a few samples of this study predate the infection). Cell type and time point are not known. CDR3s include the opening cysteine and the closing phenylalanine or tryptophan. D genes are given only for firm matches. Expanded clones get a size class; other rows say once, few or many, or leave the size out.

abundance	j_gene	v_gene	d_gene	CDR3nt	CDR3aa
.	TRBJ2-3	TRBV24-1	.	TGTGCCACCTTAGACGTCACCAGGCCAGATACGCAGTATTTT	CATLDVTRPDTQYF
.	TRBJ1-2	TRBV5-1	.	TGCGCCAGCAGCTTGGCCCCCCACGACAGCCCCTATGGCTACACCTTC	CASSLAPHDSPYGYTF
.	TRBJ2-5	TRBV24-1	TRBD1	TGTGCCACCAGTGGAACAGGGGTCAAGGAGACCCAGTACTTC	CATSGTGVKETQYF
few	TRBJ1-1	TRBV5-4	.	TGTGCCAGCAACCTCCGGGGGGGTAGGACTGAAGCTTTCTTT	CASNLRGGRTEAFF
few	TRBJ2-3	TRBV5-1	TRBD2	TGCGCCAGCCAAGGGACTAGCGGGGGACCAGATACGCAGTATTTT	CASQGTSGGPDTQYF
many	TRBJ2-3	TRBV12-3/TRBV12-4	TRBD2	TGTGCCAGCAGTTTTACTAGCGGCACAGATACGCAGTATTTT	CASSFTSGTDTQYF
few	TRBJ2-5	TRBV20-1	.	TGCAGTGCTAGAGATATCGGGGTAGAGACCCAGTACTTC	CSARDIGVETQYF
few	TRBJ2-7	TRBV18	.	TGTGCCAGCTCACCCAGCGCCTCCCGCGGGACCGAGCAGTACTTC	CASSPSASRGTEQYF
few	TRBJ2-5	TRBV12-3/TRBV12-4	.	TGTGCCAGCACCCTACGACAGCCGGAGACCCAGTACTTC	CASTLRQPETQYF
few	TRBJ2-3	TRBV9	.	TGTGCCAGCAGCGTGGACTCATCCACAGATACGCAGTATTTT	CASSVDSSTDTQYF
.	TRBJ1-1	TRBV29-1	TRBD1	TGCAGCGTTGAAGGACAGGGGCGGAACACTGAAGCTTTCTTT	CSVEGQGRNTEAFF
few	TRBJ2-6	TRBV9	.	TGTGCCAGCAGCGTAACGGGGGTAGCTGGGGCCAACGTCCTGACTTTC	CASSVTGVAGANVLTF
.	TRBJ1-2	TRBV2	.	TGTGCCAGCAGTGTTTCCGGTGGCTACACCTTC	CASSVSGGYTF
many	TRBJ2-7	TRBV20-1	.	TGCAGTGCTAGACCCGGACTGTTGAGCTCCTACGAGCAGTACTTC	CSARPGLLSSYEQYF
.	TRBJ2-3	TRBV20-1	TRBD1	TGCAGTGCCCGACAGGGGGCCTTCACAGATACGCAGTATTTT	CSARQGAFTDTQYF
few	TRBJ1-1	TRBV5-1	TRBD1	TGCGCCAGCAGCGCTAACAGGGGGGGGGCCCTGAACACTGAAGCTTTCTTT	CASSANRGGALNTEAFF
.	TRBJ1-1	TRBV9	.	TGTGCCAGCAGCGTAGATCAGGGGATGAACACTGAAGCTTTCTTT	CASSVDQGMNTEAFF
.	TRBJ1-1	TRBV15	TRBD1	TGTGCCACCAGCAGTCCAGGGGGCGGGAACACTGAAGCTTTCTTT	CATSSPGGGNTEAFF
.	TRBJ1-6	TRBV6-6	.	TGTGCCAGCTCTTGGGTTGAGTATAATTCACCCCTCCACTTT	CASSWVEYNSPLHF
.	TRBJ2-1	TRBV5-1	TRBD2	TGCGCCAGCAGCTTGGCCCTGGCGGGGGGCCACAATGAGCAGTTCTTC	CASSLALAGGHNEQFF
few	TRBJ2-3	TRBV5-1	TRBD2	TGCGCCAGCAGCGGGCGGGGGATGGTAGGAGATACGCAGTATTTT	CASSGRGMVGDTQYF
.	TRBJ2-1	TRBV19	.	TGTGCCAGTAGTATTGGGCACAGCGCCTACAATGAGCAGTTCTTC	CASSIGHSAYNEQFF
few	TRBJ2-7	TRBV2	.	TGTGCCAGCAGGTGGACACTCTCCTCCTACGAGCAGTACTTC	CASRWTLSSYEQYF
.	TRBJ1-2	TRBV12-3/TRBV12-4	.	TGTGCCAGCAGCCTCGTCCCAGGGAACTATGGCTACACCTTC	CASSLVPGNYGYTF
few	TRBJ2-2	TRBV7-8	.	TGTGCCAGCAGCTTGTTACAGAACACCGGGGAGCTGTTTTTT	CASSLLQNTGELFF
.	TRBJ1-2	TRBV6-2/TRBV6-3	.	TGTGCCAGCAGTTTCAGGCCACTCGACTATGGCTACACCTTC	CASSFRPLDYGYTF
few	TRBJ2-7	TRBV7-9	.	TGTGCCAGCAGCTTAGCGCAGGACCCATCCTACGAGCAGTACTTC	CASSLAQDPSYEQYF
few	TRBJ2-3	TRBV7-2	TRBD2	TGTGCCAGCAGCTTCCAAGCGGGGTCAGATACGCAGTATTTT	CASSFQAGSDTQYF
few	TRBJ2-1	TRBV7-3	TRBD2	TGTGCCAGCAGCCCTCGGTTAGCGGGGGGGGATGAGCAGTTCTTC	CASSPRLAGGDEQFF